The 5 T cell receptor beta chains below were found in one sample sequenced in a study of read filtering for tumor transcriptome and immune sequencing. Molecular barcoded adaptors covering alpha/delta and beta/gamma chains were used on approximately 440 ng RNA. In TCRdb, the reads were re-called with MiXCR into one record per CDR3 protein. The sample carries 15,000 to 20,000 distinct CDR3 sequences, less than 25% recorded once. Sequenced sample: a population of CD138-negative cells sorted from bone marrow. Receptor source: a donor older than 35 with multiple myeloma.

About this clonotype itself: A much bigger clone sits one base away, suggesting this may be a read error. The gene calls are TRBV6-4 and TRBJ2-3; possibly TRBD1 for D (6 bases). The CDR3 has 15 amino acids. CDR1 is MRHNA, CDR2 SNTAGT, per germline. In nucleotides, the CDR3 is TGTGCCAGCAGTGACTCGCAGGGGAGCACAGATGCGCAGTATTTT. Its translation: CASSDSQGSTDAQYF.

This clonotype was found many times. The chain recombines TRBV28 with TRBJ2-5, with D possibly matching TRBD2 (6 bases). V shed 5 bases and J shed 12 bases, with 16 bases lying between them. The CDR3 has 12 residues. Germline CDR1 and CDR2: MDHEN and SYDVKM. The CDR3 sequence is CASSPLGGAEYF. In DNA, the CDR3 is TGTGCCAGCAGTCCACTCGGCGGGGCGGAGTACTTC. Based on the CDR3 plus reference TRBV28 and TRBJ2-5, the full variable domain is DVKVTQSSRYLVKRTGEKVFLECVQDMDHENMFWYRQDPGLGLRLIYFSYDVKMKEKGDIPEGYSVSREKKERFSLILESASTNQTSMYLCASSPLGGAEYFGPGTRLLVL.

In its sample, this clonotype is medium-sized. The chain combines TRBV28 with TRBJ2-1; 10 nucleotides agree with TRBD2. Unmatched junction bases numbered 7, after V lost 3 bases and J lost 8 bases. Per germline, CDR1 MDHEN and CDR2 SYDVKM. CDR3 length: 15 residues. Written as DNA, the CDR3 is TGTGCCAGCAGTTTTGAGCGGGAGGGCCTGGATGAGCAGTTCTTC. This gives the protein CASSFEREGLDEQFF.

This clonotype was detected ten times or more. The gene calls are TRBV20-1 and TRBJ2-7, with 9 bases matching TRBD1. V gave up 5 bases and J gave up 6 bases; unmatched junction bases: 8. Germline CDR1 DFQATT, CDR2 SNEGSKA (reference sequence). The CDR3 runs to 13 residues. The CDR3 nucleotides read TGCAGTGCTGGACAGGGGACCCTTTTCGAGCAGTACTTC. Protein product: CSAGQGTLFEQYF.

This clonotype was seen at least ten times. This sequence joins TRBV6-5 and TRBJ2-7, with 12 positions matching TRBD1. CDR1 is MNHEY and CDR2 is SVGAGI in the germline V gene. V lost 8 bases and J lost 5; bases outside the gene matches: 7. The CDR3 sequence is 14 residues long. The CDR3 is CASGMGQGANEQYF. In nucleotides, the CDR3 is TGTGCCAGCGGGATGGGACAGGGGGCGAACGAGCAGTACTTC.